There are a few counts of the clone carrying this T cell receptor (beta chain). The antigen is not known. These data originate in a study of identical twins. General study results and limits: In cord blood, abundant beta clonotypes had fewer insertions; memory showed no trend.

TCRdb processed the 5' RACE reads anew with MiXCR; each CDR3 protein has one entry. The top ten clones hold about 7.1% of a sample with 250,000 to 300,000 distinct CDR3 sequences, roughly 9.8% of them seen once. This CDR3 comprises 13 residues. In germline, CDR1 is MNHEY, CDR2 SMNVEV (reference sequence). Deletions cut 7 bases from V and 5 bases from J, with 14 bases between. This sample was also put to use in a study of yellow fever vaccine responses in identical twins.

The receptor comes from a woman between 18 and 29 years old in good health. The sequencing input was CD8+ T cells sorted from blood. The V call is TRBV27, the J call TRBJ1-1; D unresolved. CDR3 sequence reads: CASNTAGGTEAFF. The CDR3, as DNA: TGTGCCAGCAATACGGCAGGAGGGACTGAAGCTTTCTTT.